The subject of this entry is one TCR beta chain. This sample stems from a study of blood T cell repertoires in COVID-19. Study-level information: Some COVID-19 samples were acute and others convalescent; all came from the United States, Italy and Spain. T cells, B-cell-depleted T cells, or PBMCs supplied cDNA or gDNA.

Study processing details: Reference gene primer amplification gave estimated nucleated cell counts. Clones were sequenced by immunoSEQ multiplex PCR, and TCRdb holds only the in-frame ones, with some missing. The V and J calls and clone size were taken over from that table, and D and trimming were inferred from the DNA. The table records 250,000 to 300,000 clones, roughly nine tenths of them present only once. One Seattle source followed patients from active infection through their disease course. The CDR3 is made up of 15 amino acids. Germline V CDR1 and CDR2: SNHLY, FYNNEI. Trimming stripped 6 bases from V and 4 bases from J, with 13 bases between.

V is TRBV2 and J is TRBJ1-6; perhaps TRBD1 as D (5 bases). The sequence was obtained from a woman in her 30s with COVID-19, enrolled during active disease. Material for sequencing was peripheral blood. For the CDR3, the DNA is TGTGCCAGCAGCCGAGACAGCCTATATAATTCACCCCTCCACTTT. Translating gives CASSRDSLYNSPLHF.